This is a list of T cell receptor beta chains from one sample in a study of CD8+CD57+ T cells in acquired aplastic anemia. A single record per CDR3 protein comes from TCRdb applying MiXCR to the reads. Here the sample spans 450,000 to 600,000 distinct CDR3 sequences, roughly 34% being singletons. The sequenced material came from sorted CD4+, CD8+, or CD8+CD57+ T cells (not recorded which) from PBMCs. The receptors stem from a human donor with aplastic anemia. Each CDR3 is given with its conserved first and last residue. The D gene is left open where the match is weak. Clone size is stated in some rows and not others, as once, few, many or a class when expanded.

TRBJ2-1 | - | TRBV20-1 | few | TGCAGTGCTGAAACTTCCTACAATGAGCAGTTCTTC | CSAETSYNEQFF
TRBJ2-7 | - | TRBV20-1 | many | TGCAGTGCTAGGCCCGGACGTTCTCGGGAGCAGTACTTC | CSARPGRSREQYF
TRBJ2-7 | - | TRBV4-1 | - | TGCGCCAGCAGCCAAGATTTGGACAGTTCCTACGAGCAGTACTTC | CASSQDLDSSYEQYF
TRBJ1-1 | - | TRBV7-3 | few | TGTGCCAGCAGCTTAGGTGTGGGTGGAACCCAAGCTTTCTTT | CASSLGVGGTQAFF
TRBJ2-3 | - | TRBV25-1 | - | TGTGCCAGCAGTGAGTTTGTTAGCGGACAGATCACAGATACGCAGTATTTT | CASSEFVSGQITDTQYF
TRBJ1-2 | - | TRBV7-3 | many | TGTGCCAGCAGCTTAGTTGGGGGGGCTGCCTATGGCTACACCTTC | CASSLVGGAAYGYTF
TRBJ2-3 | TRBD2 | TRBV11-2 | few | TGTGCCAGCAGCCCCATAGCGGGGACGGGCACAGATACGCAGTATTTT | CASSPIAGTGTDTQYF
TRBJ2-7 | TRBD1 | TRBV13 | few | TGTGCCAGCAGTCCATCGACCGGACAGGCCAGCCTCTACGAGCAGTACTTC | CASSPSTGQASLYEQYF
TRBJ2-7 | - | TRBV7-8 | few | TGTGCCAGCAGCTATCGGGCTAACGAGCAGTACTTC | CASSYRANEQYF
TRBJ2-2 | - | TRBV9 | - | TGTGCCAGCAGCGTAGATACCACCGGGGAGCTGTTTTTT | CASSVDTTGELFF
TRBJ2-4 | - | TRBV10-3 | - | TGTGCCAGCAGGCCCAGGGGTTGGGACATTCAGTACTTC | CASRPRGWDIQYF
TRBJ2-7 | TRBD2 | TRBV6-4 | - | TGTGCCGGACGGACTAGCGGGGGGGCCTCCTACGAGCAGTACTTC | CAGRTSGGASYEQYF
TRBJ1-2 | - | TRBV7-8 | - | TGTGCCAGCAGCTCGAACCGGACAAACTATGGCTACACCTTC | CASSSNRTNYGYTF
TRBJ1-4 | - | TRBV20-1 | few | TGCAGTGCTAGAGATCCCAGGAACAGTAATGAAAAACTGTTTTTT | CSARDPRNSNEKLFF
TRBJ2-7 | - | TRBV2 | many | TGTGCCACCCGGGACATCGTGAGCTACGAGCAGTACTTC | CATRDIVSYEQYF
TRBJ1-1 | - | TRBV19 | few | TGTGCCAGCAGCTTAGTTTACGTACAGACGAACACTGAAGCTTTCTTT | CASSLVYVQTNTEAFF
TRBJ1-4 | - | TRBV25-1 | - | TGTGCCAGCAGGGCCCGGTCATTGAGGGATGAAAAACTGTTTTTT | CASRARSLRDEKLFF